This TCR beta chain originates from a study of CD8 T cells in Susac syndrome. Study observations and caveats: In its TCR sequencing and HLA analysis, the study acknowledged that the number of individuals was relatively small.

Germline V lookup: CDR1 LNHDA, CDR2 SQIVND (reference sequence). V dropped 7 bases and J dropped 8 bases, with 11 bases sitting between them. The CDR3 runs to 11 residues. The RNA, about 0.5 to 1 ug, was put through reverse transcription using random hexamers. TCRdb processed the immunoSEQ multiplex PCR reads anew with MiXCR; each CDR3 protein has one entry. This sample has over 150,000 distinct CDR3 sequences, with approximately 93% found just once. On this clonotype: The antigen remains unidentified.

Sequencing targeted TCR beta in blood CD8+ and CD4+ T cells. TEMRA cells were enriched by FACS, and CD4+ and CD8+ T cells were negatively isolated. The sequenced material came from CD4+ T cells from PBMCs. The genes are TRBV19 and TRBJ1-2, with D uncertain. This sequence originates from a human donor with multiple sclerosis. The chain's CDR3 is CASNKGYGYTF. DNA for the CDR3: TGTGCCAGTAACAAGGGCTACGGCTACACCTTC.